This entry lists 30 T cell receptor beta chains sequenced from one sample in a study of blood T cell repertoires in COVID-19. Here immunoSEQ multiplex PCR was the method, and the copy in TCRdb shows in-frame clones only, minus some. This repertoire shows approximately 300,000 clones, 85% to 95% found once; its top ten account for 3.9%. The sample comprised PBMCs or T cells enriched from blood (not recorded which). The origin of the receptors is a woman aged 25 to 39 who had been exposed to COVID-19.

V gene TRBV3-1 (or the pseudogene TRBV3-2) combines with J gene TRBJ1-5; no definite D call. The CDR3 runs 14 residues. Germline CDR1 reads LGHDT; CDR2 reads YNNKEL (reference sequence). Trimming took 3 bases from V and 1 from J, leaving 7 bases between them. The DNA for the CDR3 is TGTGCCAGCAGCCAGGGCGTGAGCAATCAGCCCCAGCATTTT. Translating gives CASSQGVSNQPQHF.

The CDR3 DNA is TGTGCCAGCAGCACGGGGACAGGTGAAGGGGAGACCCAGTACTTC. This codes for CASSTGTGEGETQYF. The genes are TRBV5-5 and TRBJ2-5; 8 nucleotides match TRBD1. The CDR3 extends over 15 amino acids. Losses at the gene ends were 4 bases for V and 5 bases for J; bases not matched to a gene: 10. CDR1 is SGHKS, CDR2 YYEKEE, per germline (reference sequence). The full variable domain, rest sourced from reference TRBV5-5 and TRBJ2-5, is DAGVTQSPTHLIKTRGQQVTLRCSPISGHKSVSWYQQVLGQGPQFIFQYYEKEERGRGNFPDRFSARQFPNYSSELNVNALLLGDSALYLCASSTGTGEGETQYFGPGTRLLVL.

The chain has TRBV6-5 and TRBJ2-1, with 10 nucleotides matching TRBD1. Germline V gene sequence: CDR1 MNHEY, CDR2 SVGAGI. The CDR3 runs 14 residues. Trimming at V came to 6 bases and at J to 7 bases, leaving 6 bases not matched to a gene. The CDR3 reads CASSELGQGNEQFF. DNA of the CDR3: TGTGCCAGCAGCGAGCTGGGACAGGGGAATGAGCAGTTCTTC.

The V and J genes are TRBV3-1 (or the pseudogene TRBV3-2) and TRBJ2-5, with 13 nucleotides matching TRBD2. Germline values: CDR1 LGHDT, CDR2 YNNKEL (reference sequence). The V gene end was trimmed by 1 base and the J gene end by 2 bases; junction bases not matched to a gene: 10. The CDR3 has 19 amino acids. CDR3 loop: CASSQAVGLAGEKQETQYF. Written as DNA, the CDR3 is TGTGCCAGCAGCCAAGCTGTAGGACTAGCGGGGGAGAAACAAGAGACCCAGTACTTC.

The chain links TRBV20-1 to TRBJ1-1; D is possibly TRBD1 (5 bases). The CDR3 spans 16 residues. Germline lookup yields CDR1 DFQATT and CDR2 SNEGSKA (reference sequence). Trimming shortened V by 3 bases and J by 6 bases, and 23 bases separated the two germline ends. The chain's CDR3 is CSASGTGRGVGAEAFF. The CDR3 coding sequence is TGCAGTGCTAGTGGTACAGGTCGAGGCGTAGGGGCTGAAGCTTTCTTT.

The DNA for the CDR3 is TGTGCCAGCAGCTTGGATCGAGACAGGGGCCCAACCTATGGCTACACCTTC. Amino acid sequence: CASSLDRDRGPTYGYTF. The chain combines TRBV5-4 with TRBJ1-2, with TRBD1 matching 8 bases. Trimming removed 0 bases from V and 4 bases from J; junction bases left unmatched: 11. This CDR3 spans 17 amino acids. Germline lookup yields CDR1 SGHNT and CDR2 YYREEE (reference sequence). The full variable domain, rest sourced from reference TRBV5-4 and TRBJ1-2, is ETGVTQSPTHLIKTRGQQVTLRCSSQSGHNTVSWYQQALGQGPQFIFQYYREEENGRGNFPPRFSGLQFPNYSSELNVNALELDDSALYLCASSLDRDRGPTYGYTFGSGTRLTVV.

The chain uses TRBV6-5 and TRBJ2-7; 9 bases are a match to TRBD1. This CDR3 region has 14 residues. Germline lookup yields CDR1 MNHEY and CDR2 SVGAGI. V shed 6 bases and J 2 bases; nucleotides not matched to a gene: 5. CDR3 nucleotide sequence: TGTGCCAGCAGCTCCGGGACAGGGACCTACGAGCAGTACTTC. Amino acid sequence: CASSSGTGTYEQYF.

The CDR3 loop reads CASSLFGGGSYNEQFF. In DNA, the CDR3 is TGTGCCAGCAGCTTATTCGGGGGAGGCTCCTACAATGAGCAGTTCTTC. This sequence joins TRBV11-3 and TRBJ2-1, with D possibly being TRBD2 (6 bases). CDR3 length: 16 residues. Germline V gene sequence: CDR1 SGHNT, CDR2 YENEEA. Trimming removed 2 bases at V and 0 bases at J, with 11 bases between.

This clone was observed a handful of times. The chain uses TRBV3-1 (or the pseudogene TRBV3-2) and TRBJ1-5; D is unresolved. With 0 bases removed from V and 7 bases from J, the gap between germline ends came to 13 bases. Germline V gives CDR1 LGHDT, CDR2 YNNKEL (reference sequence). The CDR3 contains 15 residues. The CDR3 is CASSQDSLFEQPQHF. The CDR3, as DNA: TGTGCCAGCAGCCAAGATAGCCTTTTCGAGCAGCCCCAGCATTTT.

The chain is built from TRBV19 and TRBJ2-3, with 8 nucleotides matching TRBD1. This CDR3 comprises 16 residues. V shed 6 bases and J 7 bases; nucleotides not matched to a gene: 15. Germline V lookup: CDR1 LNHDA, CDR2 SQIVND (reference sequence). The CDR3 nucleotides read TGTGCCAGTAGCCGAGGGGGGCAGGGGGCGAGTAATACGCAGTATTTT. It translates to CASSRGGQGASNTQYF.

The sample holds one count of this clone. The same CDR3 arises from other DNA sequences in this sample as well. The V call is TRBV5-1, the J call TRBJ1-6; 7 nucleotides agree with TRBD1. This CDR3 region has 15 residues. V was pared by 4 bases and J by 7 bases, with 8 bases of the junction left unmatched. Germline V gives CDR1 SGHRS, CDR2 YFSETQ. The CDR3 coding sequence is TGCGCCAGCAGCCCGCGGACAGGTGGGAATTCACCCCTCCACTTT. This encodes CASSPRTGGNSPLHF.

As to this clone: One end of the junction fails to match germline, which may point to a read error. The V and J genes are TRBV7-2 and TRBJ1-1, with 11 bases fitting TRBD1. The CDR3 loop spans 13 amino acids. Germline assignment: CDR1 SGHTA and CDR2 FQGNSA. The CDR3 DNA follows: TGTGCCAGCAGCTTGAAGGGACAGGGGGTAAAGAAATTT. Its translation: CASSLKGQGVKKF.

The V call is TRBV19, the J call TRBJ1-4, with D tentatively TRBD1 (5 bases). This CDR3 region has 17 residues. The germline gives CDR1 LNHDA, CDR2 SQIVND (reference sequence). The ends were cut back, 6 bases at V and 4 bases at J, with 21 bases in the middle. CDR3 sequence: CASSRKGLSLVNEKLFF. CDR3 nucleotides: TGTGCCAGTAGCCGAAAGGGACTTTCCCTAGTTAATGAAAAACTGTTTTTT.

The chain is built from TRBV21-1 and TRBJ1-6. TRBV21-1 is classified as a pseudogene. The CDR3 extends over 11 amino acids. The chain's CDR3 is CARTTGSPLHF. CDR3 coding DNA: TGTGCCAGAACCACCGGGTCACCCCTCCACTTT.

The V and J genes are TRBV6-4 and TRBJ1-2, with 9 bases identical to TRBD1. The CDR3 consists of 15 residues. Germline V gene data show CDR1 as MRHNA and CDR2 as SNTAGT. V was clipped by 6 bases and J by 2 bases; unmatched bases: 7. The CDR3 reads CASRENGQGNYGYTF. The CDR3 DNA is TGTGCCAGCAGAGAAAATGGACAGGGGAACTATGGCTACACCTTC.

The V and J genes are TRBV5-1 and TRBJ1-3, with D possibly being TRBD1 (5 bases). With 3 bases removed from V and 8 bases from J, the gap between germline ends came to 15 bases. Looked up from germline, CDR1 is SGHRS and CDR2 is YFSETQ. CDR3 size: 14 residues. CDR3 DNA: TGCGCCAGCAGCTGGGAGGGGCGGAAGGACACCATATATTTT. This translates into CASSWEGRKDTIYF.

In nucleotides, the CDR3 is TGTGCCAGCAGTTCTAAGGCCTTACATGGGGAGGGTTCACCCCTCCACTTT. As protein: CASSSKALHGEGSPLHF. This chain uses TRBV27 with TRBJ1-6; D is unresolved. The length of the CDR3 is 17 residues. Germline-derived CDR1 and CDR2 are MNHEY and SMNVEV (reference sequence). With 4 bases removed from V and 9 bases from J, the gap between germline ends came to 22 bases.

The chain joins TRBV6-2 or TRBV6-3 to TRBJ2-1, with TRBD2 as a possible D gene (7 bases). V was pared by 0 bases and J by 7 bases, with 19 bases between. From germline, CDR1 is MNHEY and CDR2 SVGEGT. This CDR3 is built from 17 residues. CDR3 in DNA: TGTGCCAGCAGTTACTCGATGCGGGGGCCTCAGGGGAATGAGCAGTTCTTC. Its protein is CASSYSMRGPQGNEQFF.

The chain links TRBV4-2 to TRBJ2-2; no clear D. Germline values: CDR1 LGHNA, CDR2 YNFKEQ. The CDR3 length is 11 residues. V lost 4 bases, J lost 7 bases, and 4 bases lay in between. CDR3 bases: TGTGCCAGCAGCCTTCGCGGGGAGCTGTTTTTT. This encodes CASSLRGELFF.

The chain couples TRBV24-1 to TRBJ1-2; 7 bases line up with TRBD1. The CDR3 consists of 15 residues. In germline, CDR1 is KGHDR, CDR2 SFDVKD. V gave up 2 bases and J gave up 7 bases; unmatched junction bases: 9. The CDR3 coding sequence is TGTGCCACCAGTGATTCTGGACAGGTCGGATCTGGCTACACCTTC. Protein product: CATSDSGQVGSGYTF.

The J gene is TRBJ2-5, the V gene TRBV19; possible D gene TRBD1, 5 bases. This CDR3 contains 15 residues. V lost 5 bases and J 1 base, leaving 14 bases between the germline ends. The V gene's germline CDR1 is LNHDA and CDR2 SQIVND (reference sequence). The CDR3 is CASSVRNQGQETQYF. CDR3 in DNA: TGTGCCAGTAGTGTGAGAAACCAGGGCCAAGAGACCCAGTACTTC.

The chain has TRBV19 and TRBJ1-1; D unclear. The CDR3 is 13 amino acids. The germline gives CDR1 LNHDA, CDR2 SQIVND (reference sequence). The germline V and J ends were trimmed by 5 bases and 1 base, with 8 bases remaining between them. The CDR3 DNA sequence: TGTGCCAGTAGTGAGGTTCCGAACACTGAAGCTTTCTTT. This translates into CASSEVPNTEAFF.

The chain links TRBV21-1 to TRBJ1-1; the table's D call, TRBD1, was not checked against the DNA. TRBV21-1 is an annotated pseudogene. The length of the CDR3 is 14 residues. The CDR3 nucleotides are TGTGCCAGCAGCAAAGGCGCAGGGGTCACTGAAGCTTTCTTT. This translates into CASSKGAGVTEAFF.

J is TRBJ1-2 and V is TRBV24-1; 8 bases agree with TRBD1. Germline V CDR1 and CDR2: KGHDR, SFDVKD. J lost 8 bases, V lost 6 bases, and 4 bases had no gene match. The CDR3 covers 12 residues. This CDR3 reads CATSLTGEGYTF. CDR3 bases: TGTGCCACCAGTCTGACAGGGGAAGGCTACACCTTC.

This clone was recorded once. V gene TRBV6-7 combines with J gene TRBJ2-3; 9 bases line up with TRBD2. TRBV6-7 is noted as an ORF with a role that remains uncertain. The CDR3 loop spans 15 amino acids. Trimming took 8 bases from V and 4 from J; bases not matched to a gene: 10. DNA for the CDR3: TGTGCCAGCCCAGGCCCCGCGGGGGGGTCAGATACGCAGTATTTT. Translation: CASPGPAGGSDTQYF.

The chain joins TRBV29-1 to TRBJ1-1; no reliable D call. CDR3 length equals 13 residues. CDR1 and CDR2 (germline): SQVTM, ANQGSEA. Trimming left V 1 base short and J 5 bases short, with 11 bases between. This CDR3 is CSVEGRTVTEAFF. CDR3 DNA: TGCAGCGTTGAAGGACGCACAGTAACTGAAGCTTTCTTT.

The chain recombines TRBV2 with TRBJ2-3; D remains unclear. Between the trimmed V and J ends, which lost 7 bases and 1 base, there was a span of 9 bases. CDR3 size: 13 residues. Germline CDR1 reads SNHLY; CDR2 reads FYNNEI. DNA of the CDR3: TGTGCCAGCACGCAGTTCGGCACAGATACGCAGTATTTT. Protein: CASTQFGTDTQYF. The full variable domain, with the rest looked up from reference TRBV2 and TRBJ2-3, is EPEVTQTPSHQVTQMGQEVILRCVPISNHLYFYWYRQILGQKVEFLVSFYNNEISEKSEIFDDQFSVERPDGSNFTLKIRSTKLEDSAMYFCASTQFGTDTQYFGPGTRLTVL.

The chain uses TRBV5-1 and TRBJ1-1, with D hard to call. V lost 7 bases to trimming and J lost 3 bases, with 13 bases between them. CDR3 length equals 13 residues. Germline V gene data show CDR1 as SGHRS and CDR2 as YFSETQ. CDR3 in amino acids: CASRVKADTEAFF. The CDR3 DNA reads as TGCGCCAGCCGGGTTAAAGCGGACACTGAAGCTTTCTTT.

This clone was counted a few times. V usage is TRBV5-4 and J usage is TRBJ1-2; the match to TRBD1 covers 7 bases. The CDR3 is 14 amino acids. Germline V gene data show CDR1 as SGHNT and CDR2 as YYREEE (reference sequence). The V segment lost 0 bases and the J segment 7 bases; nucleotides outside the gene matches: 6. CDR3 sequence (DNA): TGTGCCAGCAGCTTGGGAAAAGGGGGCGGTGGCTACACCTTC. It encodes CASSLGKGGGGYTF.

This chain uses TRBV18 with TRBJ2-5; D not resolved. CDR3 length equals 14 residues. V lost 2 bases to trimming and J lost 4 bases, with 11 bases between them. The V gene's germline CDR1 is KGHSH and CDR2 LQKENI. CDR3 residues: CASSPSLGPETQYF. CDR3 in DNA: TGTGCCAGCTCACCATCACTGGGCCCAGAGACCCAGTACTTC.